One and the same sample provided the 32 T cell receptor beta chains below, sequenced in a study of blood T cell repertoires in COVID-19. TCRdb keeps only in-frame clones here, not all; method: immunoSEQ multiplex PCR. The sample lists a few hundred thousand clones; roughly 90% were seen once. Input material: peripheral blood. The receptor source for this set is a woman aged 45-59 years with acute or convalescent COVID-19.

J is TRBJ2-5 and V is TRBV3-1 (or the pseudogene TRBV3-2), with TRBD1 identical over 7 bases. Per the germline V gene, CDR1 is LGHDT and CDR2 is YNNKEL (reference sequence). J was trimmed by 4 bases and V by 4 bases; bases with no gene match: 12. The CDR3 extends over 16 amino acids. CDR3 sequence (DNA): TGTGCCAGCAGCCGGAATTCGGGACAGAACGTAGAGACCCAGTACTTC. Protein sequence: CASSRNSGQNVETQYF.

For this clone: This same CDR3 is encoded by further DNA sequences in the sample. The V and J genes are TRBV11-2 and TRBJ1-1; TRBD1 agrees at 8 bases. CDR1 is SGHAT and CDR2 is FQNNGV in the germline V gene. Trimming cost V 3 bases and J 1 base; bases outside gene matches: 1. The CDR3 sequence is 14 residues long. CDR3: CASSFDRGNTEAFF. In DNA form, the CDR3 reads TGTGCCAGCAGCTTTGACAGGGGGAACACTGAAGCTTTCTTT.

The V and J genes are TRBV2 and TRBJ1-3; D is ambiguous. The CDR3 is made up of 13 amino acids. The germline V gene has CDR1 SNHLY and CDR2 FYNNEI. V was clipped by 3 bases and J by 4 bases, with 7 bases between them. In DNA, the CDR3 is TGTGCCAGCAGTGAGGAGATGGGAAACACCATATATTTT. Translation: CASSEEMGNTIYF.

The V call is TRBV5-1, the J call TRBJ2-1; TRBD2 aligns across 14 bases. Trimming removed 4 bases from V and 0 bases from J; junction bases left unmatched: 9. Per the germline V gene, CDR1 is SGHRS and CDR2 is YFSETQ. This CDR3 contains 19 residues. CDR3 in DNA: TGCGCCAGCAGCCGTTTGGGACTAGCGGGAGCAAACTCCTACAATGAGCAGTTCTTC. As protein: CASSRLGLAGANSYNEQFF.

CDR3 protein: CASSLVGREHEKLFF. The CDR3 bases are TGTGCCAGCAGCTTAGTAGGCAGGGAACATGAAAAACTGTTTTTT. The chain combines TRBV11-2 with TRBJ1-4; possible D gene TRBD1, 5 bases. Trimming shortened V by 1 base and J by 6 bases, and 12 bases separated the two germline ends. The CDR3 loop spans 15 amino acids. Germline loops: CDR1 SGHAT, CDR2 FQNNGV.

The chain recombines TRBV2 with TRBJ1-1; no clear D. With 7 bases removed from V and 7 bases from J, the gap between germline ends came to 16 bases. The CDR3 sequence is 13 residues long. From germline, CDR1 is SNHLY and CDR2 FYNNEI. The CDR3, as DNA: TGTGCCAGCACCTTAGTCCTATTTGGTGAAGCTTTCTTT. Protein product: CASTLVLFGEAFF.

The chain recombines TRBV19 with TRBJ2-3; 15 bases align to TRBD2. Germline V CDR1 and CDR2: LNHDA, SQIVND (reference sequence). The CDR3 covers 16 residues. The V and J ends lost 5 bases and 3 bases, in that order; junction bases with no gene match: 3. DNA for the CDR3: TGTGCCAGTAGTTACGGACTAGCGGGAGGGACAGATACGCAGTATTTT. Amino acids: CASSYGLAGGTDTQYF.

Only one count was recorded for this clone. The chain employs TRBV7-9 and TRBJ2-7; 8 bases align to TRBD2. From germline, CDR1 is SEHNR and CDR2 FQNEAQ (reference sequence). After removal of 0 bases from V and 4 bases from J, the junction contained 8 bases not matched to a gene. The CDR3 length is 16 residues. CDR3 amino acids: CASSLAGTSGGYEQYF. CDR3 coding DNA: TGTGCCAGCAGCTTAGCGGGAACTAGCGGCGGATACGAGCAGTACTTC.

The V and J genes are TRBV5-1 and TRBJ2-1; 8 nucleotides agree with TRBD2. CDR3 length: 12 amino acids. Unmatched junction bases numbered 5, after V lost 0 bases and J lost 15 bases. CDR1 is SGHRS, CDR2 YFSETQ, per germline. For the CDR3, the DNA is TGCGCCAGCAGCTTGGCTAGCGGGTGGCTGTTCTTC. It yields the protein CASSLASGWLFF.

The chain combines TRBV29-1 with TRBJ2-1, with a possible D match to TRBD2 (5 bases). CDR3 length: 13 residues. V dropped 7 bases and J dropped 12 bases, with 22 bases sitting between them. Per germline, CDR1 SQVTM and CDR2 ANQGSEA. CDR3 DNA: TGCAGCGCTTCCGGGATTCACTCGTTTTTGCAGTTCTTC. This gives the protein CSASGIHSFLQFF.

The rearrangement links TRBV4-1 to TRBJ2-1; 8 bases match TRBD2. This CDR3 spans 15 amino acids. V lost 1 base, J lost 7 bases, and 6 bases stayed unmatched. Looked up from germline, CDR1 is MGHRA and CDR2 is YSYEKL. The CDR3 nucleotides read TGCGCCAGCAGCCAAGTGAGCGGGGGTGTAAATGAGCAGTTCTTC. The encoded protein is CASSQVSGGVNEQFF.

This chain uses TRBV6-5 with TRBJ2-3; D unclear. V shed 5 bases and J shed 2 bases, with 11 bases lying between them. CDR3 length: 14 amino acids. The V gene's germline CDR1 is MNHEY and CDR2 SVGAGI. The CDR3 region is CASSLDWVTDTQYF. The CDR3 nucleotides are TGTGCCAGCAGTCTCGACTGGGTCACAGATACGCAGTATTTT.

The rearrangement links TRBV6-6 to TRBJ2-2; 8 bases are a match to TRBD1. J was trimmed by 3 bases and V by 6 bases; bases with no gene match: 12. This CDR3 is 17 amino acids long. Germline CDR1 reads MNHNY; CDR2 reads SVGAGI (reference sequence). CDR3 region: CASSRMAGGWDTGELFF. CDR3 sequence (DNA): TGTGCCAGCAGCCGAATGGCAGGGGGCTGGGACACCGGGGAGCTGTTTTTT.

This rearrangement joins TRBV18 to TRBJ2-7; 8 bases map to TRBD1. This CDR3 is 17 amino acids long. V lost 3 bases to trimming and J lost 1 base; unmatched junction nucleotides: 11. Germline V gives CDR1 KGHSH, CDR2 LQKENI. The CDR3, as DNA: TGTGCCAGCTCACCTACTACTTCCGGGACAGGATCCTACGAGCAGTACTTC. Amino acid sequence: CASSPTTSGTGSYEQYF.

V is TRBV12-1 and J is TRBJ2-7; TRBD1, the D gene given by the table, was not confirmed from the DNA. TRBV12-1 represents a pseudogene. This CDR3 spans 12 amino acids. In DNA, the CDR3 is TGTGCCAGCTCCATCAGGCGCTACGAGCAGTACTTC. Translating it yields CASSIRRYEQYF.

The CDR3 coding sequence is TGCGCCAGCAGGGCTACTAGCGGGAGACCTCCCGAGCAGTACTTC. Protein product: CASRATSGRPPEQYF. The chain recombines TRBV10-2 with TRBJ2-7; 11 bases are a match to TRBD2. J lost 6 bases, V lost 6 bases, and 10 bases had no gene match. The V gene's germline CDR1 is WSHSY and CDR2 SAAADI. This CDR3 region has 15 residues.

This clone was seen many times. In the same sample, other DNA sequences code for this CDR3. The rearrangement uses TRBV10-3 and TRBJ2-3; 10 bases line up with TRBD1. The CDR3 length is 13 residues. Trimming at V came to 6 bases and at J to 6 bases, leaving 3 bases not matched to a gene. The germline V gene has CDR1 ENHRY and CDR2 SYGVKD. Here the CDR3 reads CAIRDRGGDTQYF. DNA for the CDR3: TGTGCCATCAGGGACAGGGGGGGGGATACGCAGTATTTT.

The chain joins TRBV6-1 to TRBJ2-7, with 15 bases fitting TRBD2. The junction had 9 bases not matched to a gene; V was cut back by 4 bases and J by 5 bases. Per germline, CDR1 MNHNS and CDR2 SASEGT. CDR3 length: 17 residues. CDR3 loop: CASSVRGLAGGRDEQYF. CDR3 nucleotide sequence: TGTGCCAGCAGTGTTCGCGGACTAGCGGGAGGGCGGGACGAGCAGTACTTC.

The chain combines TRBV15 with TRBJ1-2; 8 bases fit TRBD1. V dropped 1 base and J dropped 0; count of bases not matched to a gene: 7. The CDR3 length is 17 residues. Germline V gene lookup returns CDR1 LNHNV and CDR2 YYDKDF (reference sequence). The CDR3: CATSRGQGARANYGYTF. CDR3 sequence (DNA): TGTGCCACCAGCAGAGGGCAGGGGGCGAGGGCTAACTATGGCTACACCTTC.

This chain uses TRBV5-1 with TRBJ2-2; D gene ambiguous. This CDR3 region has 12 residues. Germline values: CDR1 SGHRS, CDR2 YFSETQ. The V and J ends lost 1 base and 10 bases respectively, with 8 bases between them. The CDR3 loop is CASSLYSEELFF. In nucleotides, the CDR3 is TGCGCCAGCAGCTTGTACTCCGAGGAGCTGTTTTTT.

V usage is TRBV10-3 and J usage is TRBJ2-5; tentative D call: TRBD2 (5 bases). The CDR3 has 13 amino acids. V was pared by 0 bases and J by 3 bases, with 5 bases between. The germline V gene has CDR1 ENHRY and CDR2 SYGVKD. Here the CDR3 reads CAISESLEETQYF. DNA of the CDR3: TGTGCCATCAGTGAGTCACTAGAAGAGACCCAGTACTTC.

J is TRBJ2-1 and V is TRBV5-4; the match to TRBD2 covers 7 bases. The trim removed 4 bases at V and 2 bases at J, leaving 12 bases unmatched. CDR1 SGHNT and CDR2 YYREEE come from the germline V gene (reference sequence). The CDR3 is 17 amino acids. For the CDR3, the DNA is TGTGCCAGCAGCGATGGGGACTACACCCAAACCTACAATGAGCAGTTCTTC. The encoded protein is CASSDGDYTQTYNEQFF.

CDR3 DNA: TGTGCCAGCAGCTACCACTACCAAGAGACCCAGTACTTC. It specifies CASSYHYQETQYF. The chain links TRBV7-2 to TRBJ2-5; D gene unclear. Germline V lookup: CDR1 SGHTA, CDR2 FQGNSA. V dropped 4 bases and J dropped 0 bases, with 6 bases sitting between them. The CDR3 totals 13 residues.

Note on this clone: Other DNA sequences within the sample encode an identical CDR3. This chain joins TRBV12-3 or TRBV12-4 and TRBJ2-7, with unresolved D. CDR3 length: 11 amino acids. Trimming removed 5 bases from V and 2 bases from J, with 4 bases in between. The CDR3 region has the DNA TGTGCCAGCAGTCTAACCTACGAGCAGTACTTC. This gives the protein CASSLTYEQYF.

This chain joins TRBV7-9 and TRBJ2-7; D remains ambiguous. With 0 bases removed from V and 2 bases from J, the gap between germline ends came to 11 bases. This CDR3 has 15 residues. Germline V gives CDR1 SEHNR, CDR2 FQNEAQ (reference sequence). CDR3 in DNA: TGTGCCAGCAGCTTAGCGCGTCGGAGACCCTACGAGCAGTACTTC. As protein: CASSLARRRPYEQYF.

CDR3 in amino acids: CASSSTSGPYNEQFF. In nucleotides, the CDR3 is TGTGCCAGCAGCTCAACTAGCGGACCCTACAATGAGCAGTTCTTC. This chain links TRBV11-2 with TRBJ2-1; TRBD2 matches at 8 bases. The CDR3 loop spans 15 amino acids. The germline V gene has CDR1 SGHAT and CDR2 FQNNGV. V lost 4 bases, J lost 2 bases, and 4 bases stayed unmatched.

This rearrangement joins TRBV18 to TRBJ1-4; D is unclear. The CDR3 is 16 amino acids. Trimming cost V 3 bases and J 0 bases, with 11 bases left between them. Per the germline V gene, CDR1 is KGHSH and CDR2 is LQKENI. This chain's CDR3 is CASSPAAGSTNEKLFF. DNA for the CDR3: TGTGCCAGCTCACCGGCGGCGGGGTCAACTAATGAAAAACTGTTTTTT.

The genes are TRBV7-2 and TRBJ1-5; D remains ambiguous. The length of the CDR3 is 14 residues. V lost 1 base and J 5 bases, leaving 9 bases between the germline ends. Germline V gene lookup returns CDR1 SGHTA and CDR2 FQGNSA. CDR3 coding DNA: TGTGCCAGCAGCTTAGTTTTGGGAGATCAGCCCCAGCATTTT. Translating gives CASSLVLGDQPQHF.

The chain employs TRBV4-3 and TRBJ2-3; a weak D match, TRBD2 (6 bases). V was cut by 0 bases and J by 0 bases, with 13 bases left in between. Per germline, CDR1 LGHNA and CDR2 YSLEER. The CDR3 loop spans 17 amino acids. CDR3 residues: CASSQDQVADSTDTQYF. The CDR3, as DNA: TGCGCCAGCAGCCAAGATCAGGTAGCGGATAGCACAGATACGCAGTATTTT.

The chain joins TRBV7-9 to TRBJ2-3, with 8 bases lining up with TRBD1. Germline V gene lookup returns CDR1 SEHNR and CDR2 FQNEAQ (reference sequence). V shed 5 bases and J 9 bases; nucleotides not matched to a gene: 4. This CDR3 is built from 12 residues. CDR3 loop: CASSLTGGTQYF. CDR3 nucleotide sequence: TGTGCCAGCAGCCTAACAGGGGGGACGCAGTATTTT.

The chain uses TRBV30 and TRBJ2-7; the match to TRBD2 covers 8 bases. Per germline, CDR1 GTSNPN and CDR2 SVGIG (reference sequence). CDR3 length: 14 amino acids. V shed 2 bases and J 7 bases; nucleotides not matched to a gene: 10. CDR3 region: CAWSSAGGRGEQYF. CDR3 DNA: TGTGCCTGGAGTTCTGCGGGGGGCCGGGGGGAGCAGTACTTC. Variable domain in full (rest from reference TRBV30 and TRBJ2-7): SQTIHQWPATLVQPVGSPLSLECTVEGTSNPNLYWYRQAAGRGLQLLFYSVGIGQISSEVPQNLSASRPQDRQFILSSKKLLLSDSGFYLCAWSSAGGRGEQYFGPGTRLTVT.

In this sample, this clone turned up once. The chain has TRBV9 and TRBJ2-2, with a possible D match to TRBD2 (6 bases). Deletions cut 2 bases from V and 7 bases from J, with 21 bases between. Per the germline V gene, CDR1 is SGDLS and CDR2 is YYNGEE. The CDR3 length is 17 residues. CDR3 bases: TGTGCCAGCAGCGTTAACTCCCGGGACTCCCCATTCGGGGAGCTGTTTTTT. Encoded protein: CASSVNSRDSPFGELFF.